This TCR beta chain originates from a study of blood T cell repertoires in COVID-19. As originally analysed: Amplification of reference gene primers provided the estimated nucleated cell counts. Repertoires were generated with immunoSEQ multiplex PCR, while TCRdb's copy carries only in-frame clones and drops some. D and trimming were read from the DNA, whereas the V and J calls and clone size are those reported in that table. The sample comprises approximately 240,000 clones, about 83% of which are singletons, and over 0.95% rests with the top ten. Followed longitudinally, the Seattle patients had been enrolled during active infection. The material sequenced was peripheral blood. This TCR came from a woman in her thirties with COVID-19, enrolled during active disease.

The CDR3 nucleotides are TGTGCCAGCAGCCAAGGGACTGTAAACTACGAGCAGTACTTC. Amino acids: CASSQGTVNYEQYF. The chain employs TRBV3-1 (or the pseudogene TRBV3-2) and TRBJ2-7; a possible D gene is TRBD2 (5 bases). Germline CDR1 and CDR2: LGHDT and YNNKEL (reference sequence). The CDR3 is made up of 14 amino acids. V lost 1 base and J lost 3, with 10 bases in between.